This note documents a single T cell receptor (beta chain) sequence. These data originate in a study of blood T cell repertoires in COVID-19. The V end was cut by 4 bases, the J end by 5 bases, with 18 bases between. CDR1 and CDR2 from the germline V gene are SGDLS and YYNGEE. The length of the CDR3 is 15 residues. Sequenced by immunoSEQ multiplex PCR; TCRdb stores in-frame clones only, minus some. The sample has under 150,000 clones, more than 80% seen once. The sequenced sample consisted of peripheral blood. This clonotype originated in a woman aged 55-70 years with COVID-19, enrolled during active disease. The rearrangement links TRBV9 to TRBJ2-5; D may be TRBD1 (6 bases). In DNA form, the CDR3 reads TGTGCCAGCAGCCTTCGTACAGGGCAGGGCGAGACCCAGTACTTC. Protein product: CASSLRTGQGETQYF.